Sequencing of this TCR beta chain was carried out in a study of blood T cell repertoires in COVID-19. Study details: From the United States, Italy and Spain came samples of acute and convalescent COVID-19. PBMCs, B-cell-depleted T cells, or T cells were the source of the cDNA or gDNA that made up the material.

Methods used by the authors: Scientists estimated how many nucleated cells there were by amplifying reference gene primers. Here immunoSEQ multiplex PCR was the method, and the copy in TCRdb shows in-frame clones only, minus some. V and J calls and clone size are as listed in that table; D and trimming were resolved from the DNA. The sample lists 300,000 or so clones, 83% occurring once. Material: peripheral blood. The sequence was collected from a woman between 45 and 60 years old with acute or convalescent COVID-19.

CDR3 amino acids: CASSLDGSGNQPQHF. The CDR3 DNA reads TGTGCCAGCAGCTTAGACGGTTCGGGCAATCAGCCCCAGCATTTT. The chain has TRBV7-9 and TRBJ1-5; D is unresolved. V lost 1 base, J lost 2 bases, and 9 bases lay in between. Germline CDR1 is SEHNR and CDR2 is FQNEAQ (reference sequence). CDR3 length: 15 amino acids.